Following are 10 T cell receptor beta chains from one sample sequenced in a study of type 1 regulatory T cells. Study observations and caveats: Type 1 regulatory T cells had a more restricted TCR repertoire than non-type 1 regulatory T cells.

The antigens of these receptors remain unknown. Each CDR3 protein gets one entry after TCRdb re-called the reads with MiXCR. The data contain under 6,500 distinct CDR3 sequences, around 30% of them singletons. The sample consisted of cultured type 1 regulatory T (Tr1) cells, either the whole culture or a sorted fraction (not recorded which). The source of these receptors is a human donor in good health.

This clonotype is large in the sample. V gene TRBV7-2 combines with J gene TRBJ1-4, with D hard to call. Looked up from germline, CDR1 is SGHTA and CDR2 is FQGNSA. The CDR3 runs 13 residues. Trimming stripped 1 base from V and 11 bases from J, with 11 bases between. For the CDR3, the DNA is TGTGCCAGCAGCTTAGGGATAGAGGGCAAACTGTTTTTT. Amino acids: CASSLGIEGKLFF.

A word on this clonotype: A read error may be the cause here, since a much bigger clone is one base away. This rearrangement joins TRBV6-5 to TRBJ2-2, with D tentatively TRBD1 (5 bases). CDR3 size: 15 residues. The germline gives CDR1 MNHEY, CDR2 SVGAGI. V was clipped by 2 bases and J by 5 bases, with 12 bases between them. This CDR3 is CASSYLRQITGELFF. The DNA of the CDR3 is TGTGCCAGCAGTTACCTTAGACAGATTACCGGGGAGCTGTTTTTT.

In this sample, this clonotype is medium-sized. V gene TRBV11-2 combines with J gene TRBJ1-2, with 9 bases identical to TRBD1. CDR3 length: 14 residues. Trimming took 2 bases from V and 4 from J; bases not matched to a gene: 2. Germline CDR1 is SGHAT and CDR2 is FQNNGV. The DNA of the CDR3 is TGTGCCAGCAGCTTAACAGGGGGCGGCTATGGCTACACCTTC. Its translation: CASSLTGGGYGYTF.

The chain carries TRBV24-1 and TRBJ1-1; D gene uncertain. The germline gives CDR1 KGHDR, CDR2 SFDVKD. V lost 4 bases to trimming and J lost 10 bases, with 21 bases between them. The CDR3 is 15 amino acids. DNA for the CDR3: TGTGCCACCAGTGAGCGTCGGAACCCGCCCCCTGTAGCTTTCTTT. Translating it yields CATSERRNPPPVAFF.

The J gene is TRBJ2-5, the V gene TRBV29-1; D unresolved. The length of the CDR3 is 13 residues. V was clipped by 0 bases and J by 1 base, with 6 bases between them. Germline V gene lookup returns CDR1 SQVTM and CDR2 ANQGSEA. The CDR3 sequence: CSVEEASQETQYF. The CDR3, as DNA: TGCAGCGTTGAAGAAGCCAGCCAAGAGACCCAGTACTTC.

The J gene is TRBJ1-1, the V gene TRBV20-1; TRBD1 matches 9 bases. The V segment lost 7 bases and the J segment 4 bases; nucleotides outside the gene matches: 1. The CDR3 covers 11 residues. Germline CDR1 DFQATT, CDR2 SNEGSKA (reference sequence). The CDR3 here is CSGQGGTEAFF. CDR3 in DNA: TGCAGTGGACAGGGGGGCACTGAAGCTTTCTTT.

This clonotype is termed medium-sized (0.01 to 0.1%). The V call is TRBV6-6, the J call TRBJ2-1; D is ambiguous. The germline V and J ends were trimmed by 0 bases and 7 bases, with 4 bases remaining between them. Looked up from germline, CDR1 is MNHNY and CDR2 is SVGAGI (reference sequence). The CDR3 sequence is 12 residues long. CDR3 protein: CASSYSGNEQFF. CDR3 in DNA: TGTGCCAGCAGTTACTCGGGAAATGAGCAGTTCTTC.

This clonotype was seen a few times. This may arise from a read error, as a much more abundant clone is one base away. V is TRBV20-1 and J is TRBJ2-5, with D uncertain. There are 10 residues in the CDR3. Germline V gene lookup returns CDR1 DFQATT and CDR2 SNEGSKA (reference sequence). V lost 3 bases, J lost 6 bases, and 5 bases lay in between. CDR3 protein: CSARGKTQYF. CDR3 in DNA: TGCAGTGCTAGGGGGAAGACCCAGTACTTC.

This chain links TRBV9 with TRBJ2-3, with 15 bases aligning to TRBD2. The CDR3 extends over 18 amino acids. V shed 2 bases and J 1 base; nucleotides not matched to a gene: 5. Germline V lookup: CDR1 SGDLS, CDR2 YYNGEE. The CDR3 here is CASSVGTSGRWGTDTQYF. CDR3 coding DNA: TGTGCCAGCAGCGTGGGGACTAGCGGGAGGTGGGGCACAGATACGCAGTATTTT.

This clonotype was observed a handful of times. The chain employs TRBV3-1 and TRBJ2-7; 7 nucleotides agree with TRBD2. From germline, CDR1 is LGHDT and CDR2 YNNKEL (reference sequence). V trimming: 3 bases; J trimming: 3 bases; junction bases outside the gene matches: 8. This CDR3 contains 15 residues. The CDR3 nucleotides read TGTGCCAGCAGCCATCTAGGCGGGAGTATCTACGAGCAGTACTTC. This codes for CASSHLGGSIYEQYF.